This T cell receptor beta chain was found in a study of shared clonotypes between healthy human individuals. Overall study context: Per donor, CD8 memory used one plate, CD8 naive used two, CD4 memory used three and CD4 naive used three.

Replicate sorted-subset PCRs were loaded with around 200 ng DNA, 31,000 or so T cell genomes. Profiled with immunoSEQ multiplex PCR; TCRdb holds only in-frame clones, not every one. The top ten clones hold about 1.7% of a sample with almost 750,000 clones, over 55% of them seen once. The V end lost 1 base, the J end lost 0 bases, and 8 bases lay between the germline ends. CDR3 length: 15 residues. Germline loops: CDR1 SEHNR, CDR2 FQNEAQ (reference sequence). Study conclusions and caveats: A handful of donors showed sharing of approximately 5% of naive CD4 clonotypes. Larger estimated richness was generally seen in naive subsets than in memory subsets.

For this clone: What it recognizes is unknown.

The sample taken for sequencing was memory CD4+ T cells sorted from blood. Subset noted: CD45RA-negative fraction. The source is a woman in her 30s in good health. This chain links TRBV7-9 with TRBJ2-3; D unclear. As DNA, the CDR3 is TGTGCCAGCAGCTTAGACCATTCTAGCACAGATACGCAGTATTTT. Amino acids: CASSLDHSSTDTQYF. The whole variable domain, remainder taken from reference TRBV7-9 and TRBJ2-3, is DTGVSQNPRHKITKRGQNVTFRCDPISEHNRLYWYRQTLGQGPEFLTYFQNEAQLEKSRLLSDRFSAERPKGSFSTLEIQRTEQGDSAMYLCASSLDHSSTDTQYFGPGTRLTVL.